A single T cell receptor beta chain is shown here with its context. Germline CDR1 reads SGDLS; CDR2 reads YYNGEE. The CDR3 length is 17 residues. V trimming: 0 bases; J trimming: 2 bases; junction bases outside the gene matches: 6. The data were taken from a study of cytomegalovirus exposure and HLA in healthy donors. This PCR relied on a set of 60 Vbeta primers and 13 Jbeta primers. TCRdb's copy holds only in-frame clones and misses some; the assay was immunoSEQ multiplex PCR. The sample includes about 140,000 clones, about 74% seen only once; the top ten take approximately 4.9%. This TCR came from a woman aged 45-59 years in good health and CMV-seronegative. The chain couples TRBV9 to TRBJ2-3; 10 bases map to TRBD2. Sequencing used PBMCs. The CDR3 coding sequence is TGTGCCAGCAGCGTAGGGGCTAGCGGGGGTAACACAGATACGCAGTATTTT. Protein product: CASSVGASGGNTDTQYF.